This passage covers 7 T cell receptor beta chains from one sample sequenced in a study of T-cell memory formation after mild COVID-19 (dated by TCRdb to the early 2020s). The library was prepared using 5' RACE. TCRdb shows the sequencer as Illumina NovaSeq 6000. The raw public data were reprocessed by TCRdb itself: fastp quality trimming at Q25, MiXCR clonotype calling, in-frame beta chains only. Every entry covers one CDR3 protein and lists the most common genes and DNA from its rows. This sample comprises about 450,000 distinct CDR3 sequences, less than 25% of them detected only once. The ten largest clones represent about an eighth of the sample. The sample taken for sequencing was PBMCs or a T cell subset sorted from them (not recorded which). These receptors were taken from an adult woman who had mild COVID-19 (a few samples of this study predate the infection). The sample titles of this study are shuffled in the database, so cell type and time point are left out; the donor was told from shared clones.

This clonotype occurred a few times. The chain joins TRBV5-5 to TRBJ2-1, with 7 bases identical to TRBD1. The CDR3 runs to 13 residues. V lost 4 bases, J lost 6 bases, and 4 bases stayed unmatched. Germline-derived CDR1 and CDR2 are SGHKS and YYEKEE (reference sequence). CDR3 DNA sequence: TGTGCCAGCAGCCCGACAGGGAGCAATGAGCAGTTCTTC. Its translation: CASSPTGSNEQFF.

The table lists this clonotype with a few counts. CDR3 nucleotides: TGTGCCAGCAGCGCTATCGGTACAACTGGGGCCAACGTCCTGACTTTC. The encoded protein is CASSAIGTTGANVLTF. This sequence joins TRBV5-6 and TRBJ2-6, with no clear D. V was clipped by 4 bases and J by 2 bases, with 13 bases between them. This CDR3 has 16 residues. The germline gives CDR1 SGHDT, CDR2 YYEEEE.

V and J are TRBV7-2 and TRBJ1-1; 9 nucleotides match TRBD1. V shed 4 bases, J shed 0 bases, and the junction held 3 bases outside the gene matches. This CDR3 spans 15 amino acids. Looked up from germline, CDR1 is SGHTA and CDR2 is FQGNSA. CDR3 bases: TGTGCCAGCAGCTACGACAGGGGGATGAACACTGAAGCTTTCTTT. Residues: CASSYDRGMNTEAFF. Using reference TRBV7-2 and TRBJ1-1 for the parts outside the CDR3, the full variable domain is GAGVSQSPSNKVTEKGKDVELRCDPISGHTALYWYRQSLGQGLEFLIYFQGNSAPDKSGLPSDRFSAERTGGSVSTLTIQRTQQEDSAVYLCASSYDRGMNTEAFFGQGTRLTVV.

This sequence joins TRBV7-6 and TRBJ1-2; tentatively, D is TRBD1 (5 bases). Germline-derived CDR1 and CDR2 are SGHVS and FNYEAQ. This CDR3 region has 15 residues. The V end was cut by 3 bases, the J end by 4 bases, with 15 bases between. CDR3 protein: CASSFDSYSFYGYTF. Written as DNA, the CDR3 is TGTGCCAGCAGCTTCGACAGTTACTCATTCTATGGCTACACCTTC.

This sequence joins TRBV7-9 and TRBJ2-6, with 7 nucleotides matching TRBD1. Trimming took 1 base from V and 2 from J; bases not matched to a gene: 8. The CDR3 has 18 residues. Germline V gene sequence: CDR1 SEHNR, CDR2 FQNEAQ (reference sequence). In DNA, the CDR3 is TGTGCCAGCAGCTTAGTTGTCCCAGGGGGTGCTGGGGCCAACGTCCTGACTTTC. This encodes CASSLVVPGGAGANVLTF.

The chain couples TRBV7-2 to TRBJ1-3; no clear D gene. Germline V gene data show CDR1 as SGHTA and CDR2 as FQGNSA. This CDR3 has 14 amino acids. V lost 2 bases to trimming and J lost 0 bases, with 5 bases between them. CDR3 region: CASSLPGSGNTIYF. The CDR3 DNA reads TGTGCCAGCAGCTTACCAGGCTCTGGAAACACCATATATTTT. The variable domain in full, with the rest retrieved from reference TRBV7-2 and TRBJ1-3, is GAGVSQSPSNKVTEKGKDVELRCDPISGHTALYWYRQSLGQGLEFLIYFQGNSAPDKSGLPSDRFSAERTGGSVSTLTIQRTQQEDSAVYLCASSLPGSGNTIYFGEGSWLTVV.

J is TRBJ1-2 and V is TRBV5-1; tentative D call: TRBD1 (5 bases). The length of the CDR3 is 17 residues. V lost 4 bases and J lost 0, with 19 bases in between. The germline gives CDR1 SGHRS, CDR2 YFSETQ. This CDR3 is CASSPGTARVPNYGYTF. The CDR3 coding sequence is TGCGCCAGCAGCCCCGGGACTGCCCGAGTACCTAACTATGGCTACACCTTC.